This T cell receptor beta chain stems from a study of blood T cell repertoires in COVID-19. Study-wide background: PBMCs, B-cell-depleted T cells, or T cells were the source of the cDNA or gDNA that made up the material.

Recovered status in Cohort 3 required two negative PCRs, clearance, or symptom resolution. TCRdb's table, derived via immunoSEQ multiplex PCR, lists solely in-frame clones and lacks some. The table includes approximately 400,000 clones, 75% to 90% detected once. Trimming took off 7 bases at V and 1 base at J, with 19 bases between the two ends. Germline CDR1 SNHLY, CDR2 FYNNEI. This CDR3 is built from 16 residues. The sequence derives from a woman between 45 and 65 years old who had recovered from COVID-19. The source material was PBMCs or T cells enriched from blood (not recorded which). The chain recombines TRBV2 with TRBJ1-1; D not resolved. Written as DNA, the CDR3 is TGTGCCAGCAAACCCAGCGGCGACCCTAAGAACACTGAAGCTTTCTTT. It is translated as CASKPSGDPKNTEAFF.